This entry features one TCR beta chain sequence. Its matching antigen is unknown. The sample is drawn from a study of T cell responses to AZD1222 COVID-19 vaccine. Profiled with immunoSEQ multiplex PCR; TCRdb holds only in-frame clones, not every one. The sample yields 150,000 to 200,000 clones, around nine tenths seen once. Findings and limits, study-wide: The breadth and depth of Spike-specific TCRs increased once two AZD1222 doses had been given. Only a handful of AZD1222 recipients, about six in all, had baseline seropositivity.

The receptor was derived from an adult who received the MenACWY meningococcal vaccine as a control. Sequenced material: peripheral blood, taken 28 days after the second dose of the MenACWY control vaccine.

The CDR3 nucleotides read TGTGCCAGCAGCAAAAGACAGCCCACGAACACTGAAGCTTTCTTT. It specifies CASSKRQPTNTEAFF. This chain joins TRBV21-1 and TRBJ1-1; TRBD1 is the table's D call, not checked against the DNA. TRBV21-1 is a known pseudogene. The CDR3 is 15 amino acids.